This entry lists 24 T cell receptor beta chains sequenced from one sample in a study of T-cell reconstitution after alpha-beta-depleted transplantation in children. Unique molecular identifiers were built into the TCRbeta library. Each CDR3 protein is one row after TCRdb ran MiXCR on the PCR reads. The table records about 1,000,000 distinct CDR3 sequences, 25% to 30% of them present only once. The sequencing used PBMCs, mostly from graft donor cells, collected 360 days after TCRalphabeta/CD19-depleted stem cell transplant. The receptor set was obtained from a boy in the first two years of life who had a stem cell transplant for SCID, so the T cells may come from the graft donor.

This chain links TRBV7-9 with TRBJ2-7; D gene ambiguous. Germline loops: CDR1 SEHNR, CDR2 FQNEAQ (reference sequence). Trimming pared 1 base from V and 1 base from J, leaving 14 bases between. This CDR3 is built from 16 residues. The CDR3 DNA is TGTGCCAGCAGCTTAGGTTTTGGACGGCCTTCCTACGAGCAGTACTTC. Translating it yields CASSLGFGRPSYEQYF.

For the CDR3, the DNA is TGTGCCAGCAGCCTCGGACAGGAGGGTGTAGATGAGCAGTTCTTC. Amino acid sequence: CASSLGQEGVDEQFF. The genes are TRBV5-4 and TRBJ2-1; D is possibly TRBD1 (7 bases). This CDR3 has 15 amino acids. Trimming shortened V by 4 bases and J by 8 bases, and 19 bases separated the two germline ends. Germline V lookup: CDR1 SGHNT, CDR2 YYREEE (reference sequence).

This clonotype was seen repeatedly, ten times or more. V usage is TRBV4-1 and J usage is TRBJ2-1, with TRBD2 matching 15 bases. Germline assignment: CDR1 MGHRA and CDR2 YSYEKL. J gave up 0 bases and V 4 bases, and 4 bases lay outside the gene matches. The CDR3 sequence is 18 residues long. This CDR3 reads CASSPGLAGGSSYNEQFF. The DNA for the CDR3 is TGCGCCAGCAGCCCGGGACTAGCGGGGGGCAGCTCCTACAATGAGCAGTTCTTC.

The chain couples TRBV2 to TRBJ2-1; 7 nucleotides agree with TRBD1. V lost 6 bases to trimming and J lost 3 bases; unmatched junction nucleotides: 5. From germline, CDR1 is SNHLY and CDR2 FYNNEI. CDR3 length: 14 residues. CDR3 loop: CASRTDRVYNEQFF. The CDR3 DNA is TGTGCCAGCAGGACCGACAGGGTCTACAATGAGCAGTTCTTC. The variable domain in full, with the rest retrieved from reference TRBV2 and TRBJ2-1, is EPEVTQTPSHQVTQMGQEVILRCVPISNHLYFYWYRQILGQKVEFLVSFYNNEISEKSEIFDDQFSVERPDGSNFTLKIRSTKLEDSAMYFCASRTDRVYNEQFFGPGTRLTVL.

This clonotype showed up just a few times. The chain employs TRBV4-1 and TRBJ2-5, with D tentatively TRBD1 or TRBD2 (6 bases each). V was shortened by 3 bases and J by 3 bases, with 14 bases between the two germline ends. The CDR3 is 15 amino acids. Germline lookup yields CDR1 MGHRA and CDR2 YSYEKL. The CDR3 loop is CASSHTGRREETQYF. DNA of the CDR3: TGCGCCAGCAGCCATACAGGGAGGCGGGAAGAGACCCAGTACTTC.

The V gene is TRBV6-2 or TRBV6-3, the J gene TRBJ2-2; no definite D call. With 4 bases removed from V and 0 bases from J, the gap between germline ends came to 9 bases. In germline, CDR1 is MNHEY, CDR2 SVGEGT. The CDR3 sequence is 15 residues long. Here the CDR3 reads CASSFRDANTGELFF. In DNA form, the CDR3 reads TGTGCCAGCAGTTTCAGAGACGCGAACACCGGGGAGCTGTTTTTT.

This chain joins TRBV10-3 and TRBJ2-7; 8 bases match TRBD1. This CDR3 comprises 14 residues. Germline CDR1 reads ENHRY; CDR2 reads SYGVKD. The V and J ends lost 6 bases and 7 bases, in that order; junction bases with no gene match: 11. The CDR3 coding sequence is TGTGCCATCAGCCCCACAGGGGGTTATGGGGAGCAGTACTTC. Its translation is CAISPTGGYGEQYF.

This clonotype was seen only a few times. The chain employs TRBV4-2 and TRBJ2-1; the D gene is possibly TRBD2 (6 bases). The germline CDR1 and CDR2 sequences are LGHNA and YNFKEQ. The ends were cut back, 3 bases at V and 4 bases at J, with 16 bases in the middle. This CDR3 contains 16 residues. The CDR3 reads CASSQRWGEIYNEQFF. DNA of the CDR3: TGTGCCAGCAGCCAGAGGTGGGGGGAGATTTACAATGAGCAGTTCTTC.

The V and J genes are TRBV3-1 and TRBJ1-4, with a weak D call TRBD1 (6 bases). Germline CDR1 reads LGHDT; CDR2 reads YNNKEL (reference sequence). The V gene lost 3 bases and the J gene lost 2 bases, with 13 bases spanning the gap. This CDR3 is built from 16 residues. CDR3: CASSHRGWRTNEKLFF. The CDR3 DNA follows: TGTGCCAGCAGCCACAGGGGCTGGAGGACTAATGAAAAACTGTTTTTT.

This rearrangement joins TRBV7-8 to TRBJ2-1; TRBD2 matches 9 bases. V trimming: 1 base; J trimming: 8 bases; junction bases outside the gene matches: 6. The CDR3 is made up of 15 amino acids. CDR1 is SGHVS, CDR2 FQNEAQ, per germline. CDR3 sequence reads: CASSLELAGLYEQFF. CDR3 nucleotides: TGTGCCAGCAGCTTAGAACTAGCGGGCTTGTATGAGCAGTTCTTC.

This chain uses TRBV7-6 with TRBJ2-2; 8 nucleotides match TRBD2. Germline loops: CDR1 SGHVS, CDR2 FNYEAQ. The CDR3 runs 12 residues. The ends lost 8 bases at V and 6 bases at J; junction bases unmatched: 2. The CDR3 coding sequence is TGTGCCAGCTATAGCGGGGCCGGGGAGCTGTTTTTT. Its protein product is CASYSGAGELFF.

The chain joins TRBV12-3 or TRBV12-4 to TRBJ2-5, with 9 nucleotides matching TRBD2. V lost 5 bases and J lost 5; bases outside the gene matches: 9. This CDR3 is built from 15 residues. CDR3 sequence (DNA): TGTGCCAGCAGTCAACAACTAGCGGGTCGTGAGACCCAGTACTTC. Translated: CASSQQLAGRETQYF.

The rearrangement uses TRBV20-1 and TRBJ1-1; D remains ambiguous. The CDR3 covers 13 residues. Germline V lookup: CDR1 DFQATT, CDR2 SNEGSKA (reference sequence). V lost 7 bases and J lost 2, with 14 bases in between. The CDR3 loop reads CSVRITSNTEAFF. The CDR3 DNA sequence: TGCAGTGTCAGAATTACATCCAACACTGAAGCTTTCTTT.

This clonotype was counted only a few times. V and J are TRBV9 and TRBJ2-1, with 12 nucleotides matching TRBD2. After removal of 2 bases from V and 5 bases from J, the junction contained 5 bases not matched to a gene. CDR1 SGDLS and CDR2 YYNGEE come from the germline V gene. There are 16 residues in the CDR3. CDR3 bases: TGTGCCAGCAGCGTGACTCTAGCGGGGGGGAACAATGAGCAGTTCTTC. Residues: CASSVTLAGGNNEQFF.

The gene calls are TRBV27 and TRBJ1-1; D possibly corresponds to TRBD1 (5 bases). The V end lost 8 bases, the J end lost 7 bases, and 11 bases lay between the germline ends. Germline values: CDR1 MNHEY, CDR2 SMNVEV (reference sequence). The CDR3 runs to 11 residues. This CDR3 reads CASEAGSEAFF. The CDR3, as DNA: TGTGCCAGCGAGGCAGGGAGTGAAGCTTTCTTT.

This clonotype came up a few times. The V call is TRBV24-1, the J call TRBJ2-1, with a possible D match to TRBD2 (5 bases). This CDR3 has 13 residues. Trimming took off 9 bases at V and 7 bases at J, with 15 bases between the two ends. In germline, CDR1 is KGHDR, CDR2 SFDVKD. The CDR3 region has the DNA TGTGCCACCTCCCGTATCGGGGAGAATGAGCAGTTCTTC. Translating it yields CATSRIGENEQFF.

This clonotype turned up a few times. The rearrangement joins TRBV14 to TRBJ2-1, with TRBD2 as a possible D gene (5 bases). Germline V lookup: CDR1 SGHDN, CDR2 FVKESK. CDR3 size: 13 residues. V was pared by 4 bases and J by 6 bases, with 10 bases between. CDR3 loop: CASSPDWFNEQFF. The DNA of the CDR3 is TGTGCCAGCAGCCCGGACTGGTTCAATGAGCAGTTCTTC.

The chain employs TRBV15 and TRBJ2-4, with D perhaps matching TRBD2 (6 bases). Germline V lookup: CDR1 LNHNV, CDR2 YYDKDF (reference sequence). CDR3 length: 12 amino acids. Trimming pared 5 bases from V and 13 bases from J, leaving 15 bases between. The CDR3 DNA sequence: TGTGCCACCAGCCCCTACGGGGGACTCCAGTACTTC. Translated, it gives CATSPYGGLQYF.

This clonotype was seen only a few times. CDR3 residues: CSATGLAYEQYF. Written as DNA, the CDR3 is TGCAGTGCGACGGGACTCGCCTACGAGCAGTACTTC. The V gene is TRBV20-1, the J gene TRBJ2-7; possible D gene TRBD2, 6 bases. In germline, CDR1 is DFQATT, CDR2 SNEGSKA (reference sequence). Trimming cost V 6 bases and J 2 bases, with 11 bases left between them. This CDR3 is 12 amino acids long.

This clonotype has more than one count but fewer than ten. The rearrangement joins TRBV9 to TRBJ2-3; D is uncertain. V was clipped by 1 base and J by 2 bases, with 5 bases between them. Germline V gene sequence: CDR1 SGDLS, CDR2 YYNGEE. This CDR3 spans 13 amino acids. CDR3 DNA sequence: TGTGCCAGCAGCGTATTCCCCACAGATACGCAGTATTTT. Amino acid sequence: CASSVFPTDTQYF.

The rearrangement links TRBV21-1 to TRBJ2-1; TRBD1 is taken as the D call from the table, unchecked against the DNA. TRBV21-1 is designated a pseudogene. The CDR3 has 16 residues. CDR3 sequence (DNA): TGTGCCAGCAGCAAGCAGGGGAACCCCTCCTACAATGAGCAGTTCTTC. Amino acid sequence: CASSKQGNPSYNEQFF.

This clonotype was found a few times. The rearrangement joins TRBV4-3 to TRBJ2-1; 7 nucleotides agree with TRBD1. J gave up 3 bases and V 0 bases, and 5 bases lay outside the gene matches. CDR3 length equals 16 residues. CDR1 LGHNA and CDR2 YSLEER come from the germline V gene. The CDR3 nucleotides are TGCGCCAGCAGCCAAGAGGGGCCAGGGGGCTACAATGAGCAGTTCTTC. It translates to CASSQEGPGGYNEQFF.

This clonotype was observed a handful of times. Mismatch with germline at one junction end may stem from a read error. The chain couples TRBV15 to TRBJ2-7; D unclear. The CDR3 extends over 13 amino acids. Germline lookup yields CDR1 LNHNV and CDR2 YYDKDF (reference sequence). The CDR3 loop reads CATSRDETYGQYF. The CDR3 DNA is TGTGCCACCAGCAGAGACGAAACGTACGGGCAGTACTTC.

This chain connects TRBV9 to TRBJ2-5, with D possibly being TRBD1 or TRBD2 (6 bases each). The CDR3 has 14 residues. Germline CDR1 SGDLS, CDR2 YYNGEE. Trimming left V 8 bases short and J 5 bases short, with 19 bases between. The DNA of the CDR3 is TGTGCCAGTAGCCCGTGGGGGGCGTGGGAGACCCAGTACTTC. It yields the protein CASSPWGAWETQYF.